One and the same sample provided the 15 T cell receptor beta chains below, sequenced in a study of shared clonotypes between healthy human individuals. Measured with immunoSEQ multiplex PCR; TCRdb has only the in-frame clones, and not every one. Seen here are roughly 2.2 million clones, more than 85% observed once, and the top ten hold about 0.41%. The sample was naive CD4+ T cells from PBMCs. Subset defined: CD45RA+ positively selected. The receptors were sampled from a man aged 18 to 29 in good health. Some clones in this sample may be carry-over from other donors' samples.

The chain carries TRBV28 and TRBJ1-2; 7 positions agree with TRBD1. The trim removed 3 bases at V and 0 bases at J, leaving 13 bases unmatched. Germline assignment: CDR1 MDHEN and CDR2 SYDVKM. CDR3 length: 18 amino acids. The CDR3 reads CASSLGRQGIRTNYGYTF. In DNA, the CDR3 is TGTGCCAGCAGTTTGGGTCGACAGGGAATAAGGACTAACTATGGCTACACCTTC.

A few counts support this clone. This sample also contains other DNA sequences that code for the same CDR3. The gene calls are TRBV7-9 and TRBJ1-3; D uncertain. V lost 0 bases, J lost 0 bases, and 6 bases lay in between. Germline CDR1 SEHNR, CDR2 FQNEAQ (reference sequence). The CDR3 runs to 15 residues. CDR3 sequence: CASSLAGSSGNTIYF. The DNA of the CDR3 is TGTGCCAGCAGCTTAGCAGGTTCCTCTGGAAACACCATATATTTT.

The chain combines TRBV18 with TRBJ2-1; 7 nucleotides align to TRBD2. The V and J ends lost 3 bases and 10 bases, in that order; junction bases with no gene match: 21. The germline CDR1 and CDR2 sequences are KGHSH and LQKENI. CDR3 length: 18 residues. CDR3 bases: TGTGCCAGCTCACCGGTAATTCAACGGGGCGGGAGCCCATCCGAGCAGTTCTTC. Protein sequence: CASSPVIQRGGSPSEQFF. The variable domain in full, with the rest retrieved from reference TRBV18 and TRBJ2-1, is NAGVMQNPRHLVRRRGQEARLRCSPMKGHSHVYWYRQLPEEGLKFMVYLQKENIIDESGMPKERFSAEFPKEGPSILRIQQVVRGDSAAYFCASSPVIQRGGSPSEQFFGPGTRLTVL.

On this clone: The identical CDR3 is also encoded by other nucleotide sequences in the sample. V and J are TRBV18 and TRBJ1-1, with D uncertain. Trimming shortened V by 4 bases and J by 8 bases, and 8 bases separated the two germline ends. Germline V gives CDR1 KGHSH, CDR2 LQKENI. This CDR3 region has 11 residues. The CDR3 bases are TGTGCCAGCTCACGGTTAACGGAAGCTTTCTTT. This sequence encodes CASSRLTEAFF.

The chain has TRBV7-2 and TRBJ2-3; no definite D call. Trimming removed 1 base from V and 4 bases from J, with 15 bases in between. Germline-derived CDR1 and CDR2 are SGHTA and FQGNSA. The CDR3 totals 16 residues. DNA for the CDR3: TGTGCCAGCAGCTTAGTATCGAGCAGGACGGCAGATACGCAGTATTTT. Amino acid sequence: CASSLVSSRTADTQYF.

In the case of this clone: The same CDR3 also results from other DNA sequences found in this sample. The CDR3 is CASSLLGQSNTEAFF. The CDR3 bases are TGTGCCAGCAGCTTACTCGGACAATCGAACACTGAAGCTTTCTTT. This rearrangement joins TRBV7-3 to TRBJ1-1; D might be TRBD1 (5 bases). V was trimmed by 2 bases and J by 1 base, leaving 11 bases between them. There are 15 residues in the CDR3. Germline V gene sequence: CDR1 SGHTA, CDR2 FQGTGA.

CDR3 nucleotide sequence: TGTGCCAGCAGCCGCACCGGGGACAGGGTCGGGTACGAGCAGTACTTC. Protein: CASSRTGDRVGYEQYF. The V call is TRBV7-3, the J call TRBJ2-7, with TRBD1 matching over 9 bases. The CDR3 sequence is 16 residues long. Trimming removed 5 bases from V and 4 bases from J; junction bases left unmatched: 12. Germline assignment: CDR1 SGHTA and CDR2 FQGTGA.

This chain connects TRBV28 to TRBJ2-3, with D tentatively TRBD1 (6 bases). The CDR3 loop spans 14 amino acids. CDR1 and CDR2 (germline): MDHEN, SYDVKM. Deletions cut 6 bases from V and 4 bases from J, with 14 bases between. CDR3 sequence: CASRSRGGSDTQYF. CDR3 sequence (DNA): TGTGCCAGCAGGTCCCGAGGGGGATCAGATACGCAGTATTTT.

The sample holds a few counts of this clone. Other DNA sequences from this sample encode an identical CDR3 as well. The rearrangement links TRBV5-1 to TRBJ2-7; the D is unclear. Trimming cost V 2 bases and J 3 bases, with 3 bases left between them. Looked up from germline, CDR1 is SGHRS and CDR2 is YFSETQ. The CDR3 is made up of 11 amino acids. The CDR3 nucleotides are TGCGCCAGCAGCTTCGACTACGAGCAGTACTTC. Amino acids: CASSFDYEQYF.

Points on this clone: Different DNA sequences within this sample yield the same CDR3. The V gene is TRBV11-3, the J gene TRBJ2-7; perhaps D is TRBD1 or TRBD2 (5 bases each). CDR1 and CDR2 from the germline V gene are SGHNT and YENEEA. V was shortened by 3 bases and J by 0 bases, with 6 bases between the two germline ends. The CDR3 totals 13 residues. CDR3 DNA sequence: TGTGCCAGCAGCTTGGGACCCTCCTACGAGCAGTACTTC. Translated, it gives CASSLGPSYEQYF.

This rearrangement joins TRBV7-2 to TRBJ2-3; perhaps TRBD2 as D (5 bases). The CDR3 length is 14 residues. V lost 4 bases and J lost 4, with 12 bases in between. Per the germline V gene, CDR1 is SGHTA and CDR2 is FQGNSA. CDR3 sequence: CASSSRGSPDTQYF. DNA for the CDR3: TGTGCCAGCAGCTCCAGAGGGTCCCCAGATACGCAGTATTTT.

This clone was recorded once. The chain employs TRBV28 and TRBJ2-7; D possibly matches TRBD1 or TRBD2 (5 bases each). The CDR3 has 16 amino acids. V lost 7 bases, J lost 0 bases, and 19 bases lay in between. CDR1 MDHEN and CDR2 SYDVKM come from the germline V gene. The CDR3 DNA follows: TGTGCCAGCATTCCCGCCGGGACCCTAAGCTCCTACGAGCAGTACTTC. Translated: CASIPAGTLSSYEQYF.

This clone has a handful of counts. V gene TRBV23-1 combines with J gene TRBJ1-5; D unclear. TRBV23-1 is classed as an ORF, of uncertain function. This CDR3 has 12 residues. V lost 7 bases to trimming and J lost 7 bases, with 11 bases between them. CDR3 sequence reads: CASKDSLQPQHF. The CDR3 DNA is TGCGCCAGCAAAGACTCCCTGCAGCCCCAGCATTTT.

Turning to this clone: The sample has other DNA sequences that encode this CDR3 too. J is TRBJ1-1 and V is TRBV27; D gene uncertain. Germline loops: CDR1 MNHEY, CDR2 SMNVEV (reference sequence). The CDR3 is 14 residues long. Trimming pared 3 bases from V and 1 base from J, leaving 9 bases between. The CDR3 protein is CASSFGGRNTEAFF. The CDR3 nucleotides are TGTGCCAGCAGTTTCGGCGGACGGAACACTGAAGCTTTCTTT.

Comment on this clone: This CDR3 is also generated by other DNA sequences in the sample. The gene calls are TRBV10-3 and TRBJ1-2; maybe TRBD1 (6 bases). The germline V gene encodes CDR1 ENHRY and CDR2 SYGVKD. This CDR3 comprises 14 residues. V was clipped by 2 bases and J by 4 bases, with 11 bases between them. The CDR3 here is CAISEVGAGYGYTF. The CDR3 DNA reads as TGTGCCATCAGTGAGGTGGGGGCGGGCTATGGCTACACCTTC.